The 22 T cell receptor beta chains below all came from one sample that was sequenced in a study of post-analysis software for immune sequencing data. Their specific antigens are unknown. General study findings and limits: In patients, about 5 TRBV segments were more frequent than in controls, with TRBV5-6, TRBV5-1 and TRBV20-1 among them.

Libraries were made from TCR beta cDNA, and they carried unique molecular identifiers. TCRdb ran MiXCR on the PCR reads and lists one entry per CDR3 protein. The sample carries roughly 650,000 distinct CDR3 sequences, approximately 59% recorded once. Source material: blood. Source of these receptors: a girl aged 2 to 10 with multiple sclerosis.

For the CDR3, the DNA is TGCGCCAGCAGCTTGGCCGGCGGGGGGGCCCCTAGGGAGCAGTTCTTC. Encoded protein: CASSLAGGGAPREQFF. The chain is built from TRBV5-1 and TRBJ2-1; TRBD2 agrees at 9 bases. Per germline, CDR1 SGHRS and CDR2 YFSETQ. The CDR3 runs 16 residues. V shed 0 bases and J 10 bases; nucleotides not matched to a gene: 11.

V and J are TRBV3-1 and TRBJ2-4, with 7 bases lining up with TRBD1. After removal of 1 base from V and 13 bases from J, the junction contained 13 bases not matched to a gene. The CDR3 contains 15 residues. Germline V CDR1 and CDR2: LGHDT, YNNKEL (reference sequence). DNA of the CDR3: TGTGCCAGCAGCCAAGGTTGGAAGGGGGCGTCGCGCCAGTACTTC. It specifies CASSQGWKGASRQYF.

The rearrangement joins TRBV5-1 to TRBJ1-3; D uncertain. The CDR3 loop spans 13 amino acids. V was shortened by 0 bases and J by 6 bases, with 7 bases between the two germline ends. CDR1 is SGHRS and CDR2 is YFSETQ in the germline V gene. CDR3 DNA: TGCGCCAGCAGCTTGGACGGCCAAAACACCATATATTTT. It yields the protein CASSLDGQNTIYF.

The chain joins TRBV7-6 to TRBJ1-3; D is undetermined. In germline, CDR1 is SGHVS, CDR2 FNYEAQ. This CDR3 contains 16 residues. V gave up 1 base and J gave up 1 base, with 11 bases separating them. CDR3 coding DNA: TGTGCCAGCAGCTTAGGGGCAGTAATATCTGGAAACACCATATATTTT. Encoded protein: CASSLGAVISGNTIYF.

CDR3 DNA: TGTGCCAGCAGCCAAGAATCTGGGGCGCAGGGGACTGATACGCAGTATTTT. Amino acid sequence: CASSQESGAQGTDTQYF. V is TRBV3-1 and J is TRBJ2-3; either TRBD1 or TRBD2 may fit D (6 bases each). Germline CDR1 is LGHDT and CDR2 is YNNKEL (reference sequence). The length of the CDR3 is 17 residues. V was clipped by 0 bases and J by 6 bases, with 19 bases between them.

This clonotype was found once. This rearrangement joins TRBV29-1 to TRBJ2-1, with 8 bases identical to TRBD1. Germline trimming cut 4 bases from V and 5 bases from J; bases unmatched to any gene: 16. Germline-derived CDR1 and CDR2 are SQVTM and ANQGSEA. This CDR3 is 17 amino acids long. This CDR3 is CSVATYTGTGVHNEQFF. CDR3 in DNA: TGCAGCGTTGCGACCTACACGGGGACAGGAGTGCACAATGAGCAGTTCTTC.

The rearrangement uses TRBV6-1 and TRBJ2-3; D is uncertain. The CDR3 extends over 15 amino acids. Germline CDR1 MNHNS, CDR2 SASEGT. V was trimmed by 5 bases and J by 4 bases, leaving 16 bases between them. The CDR3 bases are TGTGCCAGCAGTACTACCATAGTTGGGGCAGATACGCAGTATTTT. Its protein is CASSTTIVGADTQYF.

This chain joins TRBV6-5 and TRBJ2-1; no firm D call. Germline loops: CDR1 MNHEY, CDR2 SVGAGI. The length of the CDR3 is 12 residues. Trimming removed 5 bases from V and 12 bases from J, with 14 bases in between. The CDR3 here is CASSRSPYGQFF. CDR3 bases: TGTGCCAGCAGTCGGAGCCCTTACGGGCAGTTCTTC.

The table lists this clonotype with a few counts. The chain couples TRBV11-2 to TRBJ2-3; no reliable D call. There are 14 residues in the CDR3. V lost 1 base to trimming and J lost 4 bases, with 9 bases between them. CDR1 is SGHAT, CDR2 FQNNGV, per germline. CDR3: CASSLGPFADTQYF. The CDR3 DNA reads TGTGCCAGCAGCTTAGGGCCCTTTGCAGATACGCAGTATTTT.

The chain carries TRBV29-1 and TRBJ2-7; D uncertain. Germline values: CDR1 SQVTM, CDR2 ANQGSEA. V gave up 1 base and J gave up 2 bases, with 9 bases separating them. This CDR3 comprises 13 residues. CDR3 sequence reads: CSVEVTGAYEQYF. CDR3 DNA sequence: TGCAGCGTTGAAGTAACCGGTGCCTACGAGCAGTACTTC.

This chain joins TRBV3-1 and TRBJ2-1, with D perhaps TRBD2 (6 bases). Per germline, CDR1 LGHDT and CDR2 YNNKEL (reference sequence). The CDR3 has 15 residues. Trimming stripped 0 bases from V and 3 bases from J, with 9 bases between. The CDR3 loop reads CASSQDSTSYNEQFF. The DNA for the CDR3 is TGTGCCAGCAGCCAAGATTCGACTAGCTACAATGAGCAGTTCTTC.

This clonotype has more than one count but fewer than ten. The J gene is TRBJ2-1, the V gene TRBV21-1; the table's D call, TRBD1, has no DNA check behind it. TRBV21-1 is a pseudogene locus. This CDR3 contains 14 residues. The DNA of the CDR3 is TGTGCCAGCAGCACTCAACAGGGTGCCAATGAGCAGTTCTTC. This encodes CASSTQQGANEQFF.

The chain couples TRBV18 to TRBJ1-5, with D unresolved. The CDR3 consists of 12 residues. V dropped 1 base and J dropped 5 bases, with 3 bases sitting between them. Per germline, CDR1 KGHSH and CDR2 LQKENI. The CDR3 DNA follows: TGTGCCAGCTCACCACGAGATCAGCCCCAGCATTTT. It yields the protein CASSPRDQPQHF.

The sample holds one count of this clonotype. V and J are TRBV7-2 and TRBJ2-1; the D gene is possibly TRBD2 (6 bases). The V end lost 2 bases, the J end lost 8 bases, and 16 bases lay between the germline ends. Germline CDR1 is SGHTA and CDR2 is FQGNSA. The CDR3 has 15 amino acids. The CDR3 DNA reads as TGTGCCAGCAGCTTATCGGGAGTGTTTGGTTATGAGCAGTTCTTC. Its protein product is CASSLSGVFGYEQFF. Drawing the rest from reference TRBV7-2 and TRBJ2-1, the complete variable domain is GAGVSQSPSNKVTEKGKDVELRCDPISGHTALYWYRQSLGQGLEFLIYFQGNSAPDKSGLPSDRFSAERTGGSVSTLTIQRTQQEDSAVYLCASSLSGVFGYEQFFGPGTRLTVL.

About this clonotype itself: At one end the junction does not follow the germline gene, possibly because of a read error. The J gene is TRBJ2-7, the V gene TRBV7-9; TRBD2 matches at 8 bases. This CDR3 has 17 amino acids. CDR1 and CDR2 (germline): SEHNR, FQNEAQ (reference sequence). CDR3 bases: TGTGCCGGCAGTTTGTCAAGCGGGAGCCACATCTCCTACGAGCAGTACTTC. Translated: CAGSLSSGSHISYEQYF.

The chain has TRBV6-5 and TRBJ2-7; 7 bases agree with TRBD2. Per germline, CDR1 MNHEY and CDR2 SVGAGI. V gave up 6 bases and J gave up 5 bases; unmatched junction bases: 7. The CDR3 length is 13 residues. The DNA of the CDR3 is TGTGCCAGCAGACATCGACTAGCCGACGAGCAGTACTTC. This encodes CASRHRLADEQYF.

V usage is TRBV5-1 and J usage is TRBJ2-5, with 8 positions matching TRBD1. CDR3 length equals 13 residues. CDR1 and CDR2 from the germline V gene are SGHRS and YFSETQ. Trimming cost V 3 bases and J 4 bases; bases outside gene matches: 2. DNA of the CDR3: TGCGCCAGCAGCTATGACAGGGGAGAGACCCAGTACTTC. Protein: CASSYDRGETQYF.

This clonotype was counted a few times. The chain joins TRBV6-2 or TRBV6-3 to TRBJ2-1; 9 bases agree with TRBD2. This CDR3 contains 15 residues. CDR1 and CDR2 (germline): MNHEY, SVGEGT. The trim removed 2 bases at V and 6 bases at J, leaving 5 bases unmatched. The CDR3 DNA follows: TGTGCCAGCAGTTACGTTTCGGGACTAGCCAATGAGCAGTTCTTC. This gives the protein CASSYVSGLANEQFF.

The gene calls are TRBV5-4 and TRBJ2-6; D ambiguous. This CDR3 has 14 amino acids. V was clipped by 0 bases and J by 2 bases, with 3 bases between them. Germline V gene lookup returns CDR1 SGHNT and CDR2 YYREEE (reference sequence). The DNA of the CDR3 is TGTGCCAGCAGCTTGGACACTGGGGCCAACGTCCTGACTTTC. This encodes CASSLDTGANVLTF.

The rearrangement uses TRBV20-1 and TRBJ2-3, with D possibly TRBD1 on 5 matching bases. Germline CDR1 DFQATT, CDR2 SNEGSKA (reference sequence). The CDR3 contains 16 residues. V lost 0 bases and J 0 bases, leaving 13 bases between the germline ends. The CDR3 loop reads CSARDESTASTDTQYF. CDR3 DNA sequence: TGCAGTGCTAGAGATGAATCGACAGCAAGCACAGATACGCAGTATTTT.

This chain links TRBV12-3 or TRBV12-4 with TRBJ2-7; D possibly corresponds to TRBD1 (6 bases). The CDR3 runs to 13 residues. Trimming cost V 6 bases and J 6 bases, with 15 bases left between them. CDR3 loop: CASSTGQTGEQYF. The CDR3, as DNA: TGTGCCAGCAGCACCGGACAGACAGGCGAGCAGTACTTC.

This chain connects TRBV15 to TRBJ1-2; D remains ambiguous. V gave up 0 bases and J gave up 4 bases, with 12 bases separating them. The CDR3 contains 15 residues. Germline loops: CDR1 LNHNV, CDR2 YYDKDF (reference sequence). CDR3: CATSRDRSTSYGYTF. CDR3 DNA sequence: TGTGCCACCAGCAGAGACAGGTCCACCTCCTATGGCTACACCTTC.